The entry below gives a single T cell receptor (beta chain) sequence along with its context. Its antigen is still unknown. Per-base quality was not reported, and no clone a single base away is much larger than it. The sample belongs to a study of control samples from healthy donors and cancer patients (dated by TCRdb to between 2020 and 2021). For CDR1 and CDR2, the germline V gene lists LGHNA and YSLEER. The CDR3 contains 14 residues, cysteine and phenylalanine counted. The CDR3 DNA has 42 bases and is translated from base 1. V is pared back by 4 bases and J by 5 bases, with 14 bases lying between the germline termini. The library was made by the immunoSEQ multiplex PCR assay. TCRdb took over this immuneACCESS table, retaining in-frame rearrangements with V and J assigned. Such tables are incomplete; in checked studies, under half of the missing clones stem from an unresolved V gene, and the remainder is unexplained. The sample profile shows 150,000 to 200,000 clones; roughly 94% of them were found once. Around 8% of the sample is held by the ten biggest clonotypes.

What was sequenced was blood. The source is a woman aged 40 to 50 in good health. The chain is encoded by TRBV4-3 joined to TRBJ1-2; the D gene is perhaps TRBD1, on 6 matching bases. For the CDR3, the sequence is CASSRTTGEYGYTF. The nucleotide sequence reads TGCGCCAGCAGCCGAACGACAGGCGAATATGGCTACACCTTC.